The 22 T cell receptor beta chains reported below all come from one sample, sequenced in a study of blood T cell repertoires in COVID-19. The method was immunoSEQ multiplex PCR; TCRdb's version includes in-frame clones alone and lacks a portion of them. The profile shows some 240,000 clones, about four fifths of them singletons. The sample was peripheral blood. Receptor source: an elderly woman with acute or convalescent COVID-19.

The chain has TRBV3-1 (or the pseudogene TRBV3-2) and TRBJ2-1, with TRBD2 matching over 11 bases. Trimming removed 2 bases from V and 7 bases from J; junction bases left unmatched: 4. The CDR3 is made up of 15 amino acids. Germline values: CDR1 LGHDT, CDR2 YNNKEL (reference sequence). The CDR3 DNA is TGTGCCAGCAGCCAACTAGCGGGGGGTATTAATGAGCAGTTCTTC. Encoded protein: CASSQLAGGINEQFF.

The J gene is TRBJ2-5, the V gene TRBV12-5, with 13 bases fitting TRBD2. Unmatched junction bases numbered 3, after V lost 0 bases and J lost 5 bases. This CDR3 is 16 amino acids long. From germline, CDR1 is LGHNT and CDR2 FRNRAP. CDR3 amino acids: CASGLVRTSGGETQYF. The CDR3, as DNA: TGTGCTAGTGGTTTGGTAAGGACTAGCGGGGGCGAGACCCAGTACTTC.

This sequence joins TRBV10-1 and TRBJ1-5, with D unclear. This CDR3 is built from 13 residues. V was clipped by 5 bases and J by 6 bases, with 11 bases between them. Looked up from germline, CDR1 is WNHNN and CDR2 is SYGVQD (reference sequence). The DNA for the CDR3 is TGCGCCAGCAGTTCTGGGTCTAGTCAGCCCCAGCATTTT. It yields the protein CASSSGSSQPQHF.

The table lists this clone with a few counts. The chain combines TRBV6-6 with TRBJ2-2; no firm D call. Germline loops: CDR1 MNHNY, CDR2 SVGAGI (reference sequence). The CDR3 runs 14 residues. Trimming took 4 bases from V and 6 from J, leaving 12 bases between them. The CDR3 nucleotides are TGTGCCAGCAGTTCCGTACCCAGCGCCGGGGAGCTGTTTTTT. Translated, it gives CASSSVPSAGELFF.

This clone was picked up one time. The V gene is TRBV28, the J gene TRBJ2-2; TRBD2 aligns across 9 bases. V trimming: 7 bases; J trimming: 5 bases; junction bases outside the gene matches: 5. The CDR3 totals 14 residues. The germline CDR1 and CDR2 sequences are MDHEN and SYDVKM. This CDR3 is CASTLTSGTGELFF. CDR3 nucleotides: TGTGCCAGCACCTTGACTAGCGGAACCGGGGAGCTGTTTTTT.

The rearrangement joins TRBV5-8 to TRBJ2-3; a weak D match, TRBD2 (5 bases). Trimming removed 4 bases from V and 0 bases from J, with 18 bases in between. This CDR3 is 17 amino acids long. In germline, CDR1 is SGHTS, CDR2 YDEGEE. The CDR3 here is CASSPLRLPLSTDTQYF. Here the CDR3 DNA reads TGTGCCAGCAGCCCGCTCCGACTACCCCTAAGCACAGATACGCAGTATTTT.

The genes are TRBV5-1 and TRBJ2-7; no reliable D call. CDR1 SGHRS and CDR2 YFSETQ come from the germline V gene. CDR3 length: 14 residues. Deletions cut 0 bases from V and 1 base from J, with 8 bases between. The CDR3 DNA reads TGCGCCAGCAGCTTGGGTCTCGGTTCCTACGAGCAGTACTTC. Translation: CASSLGLGSYEQYF.

The CDR3 nucleotides read TGTGCCAGCAGTTTTGCCAGATTGGCCAAAAACATTCAGTACTTC. This encodes CASSFARLAKNIQYF. The J gene is TRBJ2-4, the V gene TRBV28, with D uncertain. Between the trimmed V and J ends, which lost 3 bases and 1 base, there was a span of 10 bases. The CDR3 has 15 residues. Germline-derived CDR1 and CDR2 are MDHEN and SYDVKM.

A remark on this clone: One end of the junction varies from germline; a read error may be responsible. The gene calls are TRBV7-2 and TRBJ2-6; 7 nucleotides agree with TRBD2. The germline V gene encodes CDR1 SGHTA and CDR2 FQGNSA. CDR3 length: 16 amino acids. The CDR3 bases are TGTGCCAGCAGCGTAGCGGGCCTCTCTGGGGCCAACGTCCTGACTTTC. Translating gives CASSVAGLSGANVLTF. The full variable domain, completed using reference TRBV7-2 and TRBJ2-6, is GAGVSQSPSNKVTEKGKDVELRCDPISGHTALYWYRQSLGQGLEFLIYFQGNSAPDKSGLPSDRFSAERTGGSVSTLTIQRTQQEDSAVYLCASSVAGLSGANVLTFGAGSRLTVL.

This clone was counted a single time. J is TRBJ1-4 and V is TRBV19; a possible D gene is TRBD1 (5 bases). V shed 6 bases and J shed 5 bases, with 16 bases lying between them. This CDR3 has 15 residues. The V gene's germline CDR1 is LNHDA and CDR2 SQIVND (reference sequence). This chain's CDR3 is CASRPLGGDNEKLFF. The CDR3 coding sequence is TGTGCCAGTAGGCCACTCGGGGGTGACAATGAAAAACTGTTTTTT. The variable domain in full, completed from reference TRBV19 and TRBJ1-4, reads DGGITQSPKYLFRKEGQNVTLSCEQNLNHDAMYWYRQDPGQGLRLIYYSQIVNDFQKGDIAEGYSVSREKKESFPLTVTSAQKNPTAFYLCASRPLGGDNEKLFFGSGTQLSVL.

The chain recombines TRBV18 with TRBJ1-1; D may be TRBD1 (6 bases). This CDR3 is 14 amino acids long. Germline CDR1 reads KGHSH; CDR2 reads LQKENI. Trimming took 1 base from V and 11 from J, leaving 17 bases between them. The CDR3 is CASSPQGQLSGAFF. CDR3 bases: TGTGCCAGCTCACCACAAGGACAGCTTTCGGGGGCTTTCTTT.

The rearrangement joins TRBV6-5 to TRBJ2-5, with 8 bases that match TRBD1. Germline V gene sequence: CDR1 MNHEY, CDR2 SVGAGI. The CDR3 extends over 13 amino acids. The V gene end was trimmed by 5 bases and the J gene end by 6 bases; junction bases not matched to a gene: 5. Written as DNA, the CDR3 is TGTGCCAGCAGTCCAGGGGGCGCAAAGACCCAGTACTTC. Amino acid sequence: CASSPGGAKTQYF.

This clone was counted between two and nine times. V and J are TRBV9 and TRBJ2-5, with 7 positions matching TRBD2. With V trimmed by 2 bases and J by 5 bases, 6 bases remained unmatched. The CDR3 extends over 14 amino acids. Germline V lookup: CDR1 SGDLS, CDR2 YYNGEE. CDR3 in DNA: TGTGCCAGCAGCGTCCGGGGAGGGAGGGAGACCCAGTACTTC. Its translation: CASSVRGGRETQYF.

The rearrangement links TRBV3-1 (or the pseudogene TRBV3-2) to TRBJ1-2; D unclear. V was shortened by 4 bases and J by 1 base, with 10 bases between the two germline ends. CDR1 and CDR2 from the germline V gene are LGHDT and YNNKEL (reference sequence). This CDR3 has 14 residues. CDR3 sequence: CASSPEEGNYGYTF. The DNA for the CDR3 is TGTGCCAGCAGCCCCGAGGAGGGTAACTATGGCTACACCTTC.

The table lists this clone with a few counts. The chain has TRBV27 and TRBJ1-6; 10 bases are a match to TRBD1. V was clipped by 7 bases and J by 5 bases; unmatched bases: 8. This CDR3 region has 16 residues. Looked up from germline, CDR1 is MNHEY and CDR2 is SMNVEV (reference sequence). The DNA for the CDR3 is TGTGCCAGCACCCCGGACAGGGGGACCCATAATTCACCCCTCCACTTT. This translates into CASTPDRGTHNSPLHF.

The chain joins TRBV11-2 to TRBJ2-3; 10 bases align to TRBD2. The CDR3 covers 17 residues. J lost 4 bases, V lost 2 bases, and 9 bases had no gene match. Germline lookup yields CDR1 SGHAT and CDR2 FQNNGV. This chain's CDR3 is CASSLMGSGGAADTQYF. The CDR3 bases are TGTGCCAGCAGCTTAATGGGGAGCGGGGGGGCAGCAGATACGCAGTATTTT.

V usage is TRBV4-2 and J usage is TRBJ2-3; TRBD2 matches 10 bases. The CDR3 loop spans 19 amino acids. V gave up 2 bases and J gave up 2 bases; unmatched junction bases: 13. Germline loops: CDR1 LGHNA, CDR2 YNFKEQ. The DNA for the CDR3 is TGTGCCAGCAGCCAATCACGGGGGTTTAGCGGGGGGATCACAGATACGCAGTATTTT. Protein sequence: CASSQSRGFSGGITDTQYF.

J is TRBJ1-1 and V is TRBV28, with a weak D call TRBD1 (6 bases). V was pared by 5 bases and J by 1 base, with 14 bases between. The CDR3 is 15 amino acids. From germline, CDR1 is MDHEN and CDR2 SYDVKM. Written as DNA, the CDR3 is TGTGCCAGCAGTCGTTGGGACATCCGGAACACTGAAGCTTTCTTT. This codes for CASSRWDIRNTEAFF.

This clone was seen once. V gene TRBV5-1 combines with J gene TRBJ1-1, with TRBD1 matching 8 bases. The V gene end was trimmed by 4 bases and the J gene end by 1 base; junction bases not matched to a gene: 6. Per germline, CDR1 SGHRS and CDR2 YFSETQ. This CDR3 spans 15 amino acids. CDR3 region: CASSAGQVRNTEAFF. CDR3 nucleotide sequence: TGCGCCAGCAGCGCGGGACAGGTTAGGAACACTGAAGCTTTCTTT.

About this clone: This sample also contains other DNA sequences that code for the same CDR3. The chain has TRBV28 and TRBJ1-5, with TRBD1 as a possible D gene (6 bases). CDR1 is MDHEN and CDR2 is SYDVKM in the germline V gene. CDR3 size: 13 residues. V shed 3 bases and J shed 4 bases, with 7 bases lying between them. For the CDR3, the DNA is TGTGCCAGCAGTTTCACAGGGAATCAGCCCCAGCATTTT. Its translation: CASSFTGNQPQHF.

This rearrangement joins TRBV6-5 to TRBJ1-1; D not certain. Germline-derived CDR1 and CDR2 are MNHEY and SVGAGI. The CDR3 is made up of 12 amino acids. The V and J ends lost 4 bases and 4 bases respectively, with 7 bases between them. The DNA for the CDR3 is TGTGCCAGCAGTTCAGACACCACTGAAGCTTTCTTT. Protein sequence: CASSSDTTEAFF.

The chain couples TRBV3-1 (or the pseudogene TRBV3-2) to TRBJ1-5, with D possibly matching TRBD1 (5 bases). V lost 2 bases to trimming and J lost 0 bases, with 8 bases between them. Germline loops: CDR1 LGHDT, CDR2 YNNKEL (reference sequence). This CDR3 region has 15 residues. CDR3 in DNA: TGTGCCAGCAGCCAACGGGGGTATAGCAATCAGCCCCAGCATTTT. Amino acids: CASSQRGYSNQPQHF.